Detailed here is one TCR beta chain. As yet, its antigen is unknown. Unique-molecular-identifier-tagged TCR beta cDNA libraries were used. In TCRdb, the PCR reads were re-called with MiXCR into one record per CDR3 protein. Here the sample spans about 820,000 distinct CDR3 sequences, roughly half being singletons. The record originates from a study of post-analysis software for immune sequencing data. Whole-study context: Recorded disease courses covered relapsing-remitting, secondary progressive and progressive-relapsing multiple sclerosis. Some patients had no subtype annotation. Study-level results: Normalized Chao1 diversity was significantly lower in multiple sclerosis patients than in controls. Five or six TRBV segments (TRBV5-6, TRBV5-1 and TRBV20-1 among them) occurred more frequently in patients than in controls. Analysis by F measure revealed that same-batch samples clustered strongly together.

Germline CDR1 reads LNHNV; CDR2 reads YYDKDF (reference sequence). V was pared by 0 bases and J by 1 base, with 13 bases between. CDR3 length: 16 amino acids. The specimen was blood. The receptor comes from a girl aged 10-17 years with multiple sclerosis. The rearrangement joins TRBV15 to TRBJ2-7; D may be TRBD2 (6 bases). The CDR3 protein is CATSREGGTPSYEQYF. The DNA of the CDR3 is TGTGCCACCAGCAGAGAGGGCGGGACTCCTTCCTACGAGCAGTACTTC. The full variable domain, completed using reference TRBV15 and TRBJ2-7, is DAMVIQNPRYQVTQFGKPVTLSCSQTLNHNVMYWYQQKSSQAPKLLFHYYDKDFNNEADTPDNFQSRRPNTSFCFLDIRSPGLGDTAMYLCATSREGGTPSYEQYFGPGTRLTVT.